The TCR beta chain under discussion was sequenced for a study of blood T cell repertoires in COVID-19. Study context: Material from acute and convalescent COVID-19 was sourced from the United States, Italy and Spain. Sources were T cells, B-cell-depleted T cells, or PBMCs; the material itself was cDNA or gDNA.

Between the trimmed V and J ends, which lost 4 bases and 6 bases, there was a span of 16 bases. CDR1 and CDR2 from the germline V gene are SGHNT and YYREEE (reference sequence). The CDR3 is 14 residues long. Original handling: Estimation of nucleated cell counts relied on the amplification of reference gene primers. Profiled with immunoSEQ multiplex PCR; TCRdb holds only in-frame clones, not every one. Clonal size and the V and J genes are those of that table, whereas D and trimming came from the DNA. The sample shows around 250,000 clones, 86% of them seen only once. The source material was peripheral blood. The sequence derives from a man aged 40-49 years with active or convalescent COVID-19. The chain couples TRBV5-4 to TRBJ1-2; D is possibly TRBD1 (5 bases). CDR3 DNA sequence: TGTGCCAGCAGCCGGCAGCAGGGTCTACATGGCTACACCTTC. It codes for CASSRQQGLHGYTF.